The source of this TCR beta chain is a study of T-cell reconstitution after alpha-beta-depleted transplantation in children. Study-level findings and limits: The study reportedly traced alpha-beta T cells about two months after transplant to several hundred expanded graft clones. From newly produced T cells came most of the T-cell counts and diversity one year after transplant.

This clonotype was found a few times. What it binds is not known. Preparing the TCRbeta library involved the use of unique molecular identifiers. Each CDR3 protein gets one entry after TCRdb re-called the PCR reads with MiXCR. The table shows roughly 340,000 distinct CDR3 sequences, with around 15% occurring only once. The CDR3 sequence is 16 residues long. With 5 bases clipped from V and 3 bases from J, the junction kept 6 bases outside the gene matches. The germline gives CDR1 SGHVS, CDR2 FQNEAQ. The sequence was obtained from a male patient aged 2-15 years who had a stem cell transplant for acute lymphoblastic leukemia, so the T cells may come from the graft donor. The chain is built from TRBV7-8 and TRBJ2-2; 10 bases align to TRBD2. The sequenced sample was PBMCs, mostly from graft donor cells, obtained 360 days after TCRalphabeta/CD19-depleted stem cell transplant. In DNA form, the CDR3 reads TGTGCCAGCAGCCCCAAAGCGGGAGGGGACACCGGGGAGCTGTTTTTT. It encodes CASSPKAGGDTGELFF.